The 28 T cell receptor beta chains given below trace back to one sample, sequenced in a study of Graves' ophthalmopathy and Graves' hyperthyroidism. Investigators amplified TCR beta CDR3 regions from RNA transcripts. Scientists carried out first-round RT-PCR using HTBI primers and then a second-round multiplex PCR. TCRdb recomputed calls from the multiplex PCR reads with MiXCR, one row per CDR3 protein. The repertoire holds a few hundred thousand distinct CDR3 sequences, about 16% seen once, with about 7% in the top ten. Sample: peripheral blood. These receptors originate from a woman younger than 35 with stable Graves' hyperthyroidism.

This clonotype was recorded a few times. This chain links TRBV29-1 with TRBJ1-1; TRBD1 matches at 8 bases. CDR1 SQVTM and CDR2 ANQGSEA come from the germline V gene. This CDR3 region has 10 residues. Trimming cost V 7 bases and J 11 bases; bases outside gene matches: 6. The CDR3 region has the DNA TGCAGCGATGTGACAGGGGACGCTTTCTTT. It translates to CSDVTGDAFF.

This clonotype was recorded many times. V gene TRBV12-3 or TRBV12-4 combines with J gene TRBJ2-3; 7 positions agree with TRBD2. V was clipped by 4 bases and J by 2 bases; unmatched bases: 6. The CDR3 contains 15 residues. This CDR3 reads CASSSSGELTDTQYF. Written as DNA, the CDR3 is TGTGCCAGCAGTTCCAGCGGGGAACTCACAGATACGCAGTATTTT.

The CDR3 DNA reads TGTGCCAGCAGCTTAAGTAAGAATCAGCCCCAGCATTTT. Protein product: CASSLSKNQPQHF. This sequence joins TRBV13 and TRBJ1-5; D uncertain. Germline CDR1 PRHDT, CDR2 FYEKMQ (reference sequence). The CDR3 length is 13 residues. The ends were cut back, 2 bases at V and 4 bases at J, with 6 bases in the middle.

This chain uses TRBV6-5 with TRBJ2-7; 11 bases are a match to TRBD1. Germline lookup yields CDR1 MNHEY and CDR2 SVGAGI. The CDR3 consists of 13 residues. V lost 4 bases and J lost 7; bases outside the gene matches: 3. The CDR3 protein is CASSWGQGGEQYF. The CDR3 DNA reads TGTGCCAGCAGTTGGGGACAGGGGGGTGAGCAGTACTTC.

This clonotype was observed many times. The V gene is TRBV19, the J gene TRBJ2-7; D ambiguous. Germline CDR1 is LNHDA and CDR2 is SQIVND (reference sequence). The V end lost 3 bases, the J end lost 2 bases, and 14 bases lay between the germline ends. There are 15 residues in the CDR3. CDR3 bases: TGTGCCAGTAGTATTCAGAATAACGGAGCCTACGAGCAGTACTTC. Its protein product is CASSIQNNGAYEQYF.

The rearrangement joins TRBV14 to TRBJ2-5, with D possibly matching TRBD1 (5 bases). Germline values: CDR1 SGHDN, CDR2 FVKESK. Trimming removed 1 base from V and 5 bases from J, with 17 bases in between. The CDR3 has 16 amino acids. The CDR3 DNA is TGTGCCAGCAGCCAAGTTGTTGCAGGGCCTGGCGAGACCCAGTACTTC. Translation gives CASSQVVAGPGETQYF.

This clonotype was seen repeatedly, ten times or more. The chain is built from TRBV12-3 or TRBV12-4 and TRBJ1-6; TRBD1 aligns across 8 bases. The CDR3 extends over 14 amino acids. Trimming at V came to 3 bases and at J to 10 bases, leaving 5 bases not matched to a gene. The CDR3 nucleotides are TGTGCCAGCAGTTTCAGGGGACAGGAATCACCCCTCCACTTT. Protein product: CASSFRGQESPLHF.

V and J are TRBV7-8 and TRBJ2-7, with D possibly matching TRBD1 (5 bases). V was clipped by 1 base and J by 2 bases, with 18 bases between them. This CDR3 has 17 residues. Germline CDR1 is SGHVS and CDR2 is FQNEAQ. In DNA form, the CDR3 reads TGTGCCAGCAGCTTAGTTGAGACGTTCAGGGTAACCTACGAGCAGTACTTC. Its translation is CASSLVETFRVTYEQYF.

This clonotype was found many times. The V gene is TRBV27, the J gene TRBJ2-5, with TRBD1 as a possible D gene (6 bases). This CDR3 contains 14 residues. In germline, CDR1 is MNHEY, CDR2 SMNVEV (reference sequence). Trimming cost V 3 bases and J 5 bases, with 13 bases left between them. The CDR3 nucleotides read TGTGCCAGCAGTTTTTGGCCAAGGGGGGAGACCCAGTACTTC. It specifies CASSFWPRGETQYF.

This clonotype was found many times. The chain is built from TRBV24-1 and TRBJ1-1, with D unresolved. The germline CDR1 and CDR2 sequences are KGHDR and SFDVKD. This CDR3 region has 13 residues. V was trimmed by 4 bases and J by 2 bases, leaving 7 bases between them. The CDR3 spells CATSDQLNTEAFF. CDR3 DNA: TGTGCCACCAGTGACCAGCTAAACACTGAAGCTTTCTTT.

The chain couples TRBV3-1 to TRBJ1-1; the D is unclear. Germline V gene lookup returns CDR1 LGHDT and CDR2 YNNKEL (reference sequence). V lost 5 bases and J 0 bases, leaving 10 bases between the germline ends. CDR3 length equals 14 residues. In DNA form, the CDR3 reads TGTGCCAGCAGCTTGACCCTTTTGAACACTGAAGCTTTCTTT. Translated: CASSLTLLNTEAFF.

Worth noting for this clonotype: Its ends do not fully match the called genes, so a read error is possible. The V call is TRBV6-5, the J call TRBJ2-3; 8 bases agree with TRBD2. Germline-derived CDR1 and CDR2 are MNHEY and SVGAGI. This CDR3 is 14 amino acids long. The CDR3 protein is CASNWRGDTDTQSF. CDR3 DNA sequence: TGTGCCAGCAATTGGCGGGGGGATACAGATACGCAGTCTTTT.

This clonotype was observed at least ten times. The chain recombines TRBV6-2 or TRBV6-3 with TRBJ1-1; D unclear. CDR1 and CDR2 from the germline V gene are MNHEY and SVGEGT. V lost 6 bases and J lost 6, with 8 bases in between. There are 11 residues in the CDR3. CDR3 loop: CASSSVAEAFF. The CDR3, as DNA: TGTGCCAGCAGCTCCGTGGCTGAAGCTTTCTTT.

This clonotype was counted at least ten times. The rearrangement joins TRBV15 to TRBJ1-1; D unresolved. CDR1 LNHNV and CDR2 YYDKDF come from the germline V gene (reference sequence). The CDR3 has 17 amino acids. Trimming shortened V by 0 bases and J by 1 base, and 15 bases separated the two germline ends. CDR3 sequence: CATSRDLGRAANTEAFF. The CDR3 DNA follows: TGTGCCACCAGCAGAGATTTGGGTAGGGCTGCGAACACTGAAGCTTTCTTT. The variable domain in full, completed from reference TRBV15 and TRBJ1-1, reads DAMVIQNPRYQVTQFGKPVTLSCSQTLNHNVMYWYQQKSSQAPKLLFHYYDKDFNNEADTPDNFQSRRPNTSFCFLDIRSPGLGDTAMYLCATSRDLGRAANTEAFFGQGTRLTVV.

This clonotype was counted many times. The DNA for the CDR3 is TGTGCCAGCAGTTTGTCGACAGAGGTGGGGACTTATGGCTACACCTTC. This codes for CASSLSTEVGTYGYTF. V is TRBV7-8 and J is TRBJ1-2; D possibly corresponds to TRBD1 (5 bases). Germline CDR1 and CDR2: SGHVS and FQNEAQ. The CDR3 totals 16 residues. Trimming cost V 6 bases and J 5 bases, with 22 bases left between them.

This clonotype occurred many times. The V gene is TRBV12-5, the J gene TRBJ1-1; no reliable D call. Germline V lookup: CDR1 LGHNT, CDR2 FRNRAP. The CDR3 totals 14 residues. Trimming shortened V by 3 bases and J by 0 bases, and 8 bases separated the two germline ends. CDR3 sequence: CASGFNLVNTEAFF. CDR3 bases: TGTGCTAGTGGTTTTAACCTGGTGAACACTGAAGCTTTCTTT.

In this sample, this clonotype turned up many times. The chain employs TRBV11-2 and TRBJ2-7, with unresolved D. The V gene's germline CDR1 is SGHAT and CDR2 FQNNGV. With 5 bases removed from V and 4 bases from J, the gap between germline ends came to 12 bases. The CDR3 totals 13 residues. Here the CDR3 DNA reads TGTGCCAGCAGCCGAAACGTCGGGTACGAGCAGTACTTC. The encoded protein is CASSRNVGYEQYF. The full variable domain, its missing parts supplied by reference TRBV11-2 and TRBJ2-7, is EAGVAQSPRYKIIEKRQSVAFWCNPISGHATLYWYQQILGQGPKLLIQFQNNGVVDDSQLPKDRFSAERLKGVDSTLKIQPAKLEDSAVYLCASSRNVGYEQYFGPGTRLTVT.

This clonotype was counted many times. The chain employs TRBV11-2 and TRBJ2-5; possibly TRBD1 for D (5 bases). The CDR3 runs to 16 residues. V shed 5 bases and J shed 1 base, with 17 bases lying between them. CDR1 is SGHAT, CDR2 FQNNGV, per germline. DNA for the CDR3: TGTGCCAGCAGCCCCCGGGCAGGGTGGGTCCAAGAGACCCAGTACTTC. Its protein is CASSPRAGWVQETQYF.

This clonotype has at least ten counts. CDR3 in amino acids: CASSVYRGINTGELFF. CDR3 nucleotide sequence: TGTGCCAGCAGTGTCTACAGGGGAATTAACACCGGGGAGCTGTTTTTT. This chain links TRBV6-1 with TRBJ2-2, with 7 bases fitting TRBD1. Germline V gives CDR1 MNHNS, CDR2 SASEGT. The CDR3 loop spans 16 amino acids. Trimming at V came to 4 bases and at J to 2 bases, leaving 7 bases not matched to a gene.

This clonotype was recorded many times. This chain uses TRBV12-5 with TRBJ1-2, with 8 bases matching TRBD1. Losses at the gene ends were 7 bases for V and 6 bases for J; bases not matched to a gene: 4. This CDR3 is 12 amino acids long. Germline V gene data show CDR1 as LGHNT and CDR2 as FRNRAP. The CDR3 DNA follows: TGTGCTAGTGCCGACAGGGGTGATGGCTACACCTTC. Amino acid sequence: CASADRGDGYTF. Complete variable domain (other parts from reference TRBV12-5 and TRBJ1-2): DARVTQTPRHKVTEMGQEVTMRCQPILGHNTVFWYRQTMMQGLELLAYFRNRAPLDDSGMPKDRFSAEMPDATLATLKIQPSEPRDSAVYFCASADRGDGYTFGSGTRLTVV.

The sample holds many counts of this clonotype. This rearrangement joins TRBV7-8 to TRBJ1-5; D remains ambiguous. This CDR3 is 14 amino acids long. CDR1 is SGHVS and CDR2 is FQNEAQ in the germline V gene. V was shortened by 4 bases and J by 0 bases, with 7 bases between the two germline ends. The CDR3 sequence is CASSSEDSNQPQHF. Written as DNA, the CDR3 is TGTGCCAGCAGCTCTGAGGATAGCAATCAGCCCCAGCATTTT.

This clonotype came up a few times. The chain couples TRBV6-5 to TRBJ1-1; no clear D. Germline CDR1 and CDR2: MNHEY and SVGAGI. Trimming left V 2 bases short and J 3 bases short, with 10 bases between. The CDR3 loop spans 14 amino acids. The CDR3 DNA reads as TGTGCCAGCAGTTACAACCAATTGGACACTGAAGCTTTCTTT. This sequence encodes CASSYNQLDTEAFF.

Turning to this clonotype: This could be a read error, since a much larger clone is one nucleotide away. Likely a read error: the CDR3 ends without its conserved phenylalanine or tryptophan. This sequence joins TRBV20-1 and TRBJ1-1, with 7 nucleotides matching TRBD1. Trimming cost V 7 bases and J 0 bases; bases outside gene matches: 11. The CDR3 runs to 15 residues. The germline V gene has CDR1 DFQATT and CDR2 SNEGSKA (reference sequence). CDR3 DNA sequence: TGCAGTGTCGAGGACAGGCGGCGGGTGAACACTGAAGCTTTCGTT. As protein: CSVEDRRRVNTEAFV.

The V and J genes are TRBV5-1 and TRBJ1-1, with no clear D. Germline assignment: CDR1 SGHRS and CDR2 YFSETQ. CDR3 length: 16 amino acids. Trimming shortened V by 0 bases and J by 2 bases, and 14 bases separated the two germline ends. CDR3: CASSLEVIGVNTEAFF. CDR3 sequence (DNA): TGCGCCAGCAGCTTGGAGGTGATTGGGGTTAACACTGAAGCTTTCTTT. The whole variable domain, remainder taken from reference TRBV5-1 and TRBJ1-1, is KAGVTQTPRYLIKTRGQQVTLSCSPISGHRSVSWYQQTPGQGLQFLFEYFSETQRNKGNFPGRFSGRQFSNSRSEMNVSTLELGDSALYLCASSLEVIGVNTEAFFGQGTRLTVV.

Ten or more counts support this clonotype. The gene calls are TRBV19 and TRBJ1-5; D might be TRBD1 (5 bases). The germline gives CDR1 LNHDA, CDR2 SQIVND (reference sequence). Trimming removed 6 bases at V and 0 bases at J, with 12 bases between. The CDR3 is 15 residues long. The CDR3 DNA is TGTGCCAGTAGCGTTCCCGGGACTAGCAATCAGCCCCAGCATTTT. Its protein is CASSVPGTSNQPQHF.

This clonotype was seen many times. The rearrangement links TRBV19 to TRBJ1-1; no clear D gene. Germline V gene sequence: CDR1 LNHDA, CDR2 SQIVND (reference sequence). The germline V and J ends were trimmed by 9 bases and 0 bases, with 14 bases remaining between them. This CDR3 is built from 14 residues. For the CDR3, the DNA is TGTGCCAGCAAAAGGCAGAACATGAACACTGAAGCTTTCTTT. Its translation: CASKRQNMNTEAFF. Variable domain in full (rest from reference TRBV19 and TRBJ1-1): DGGITQSPKYLFRKEGQNVTLSCEQNLNHDAMYWYRQDPGQGLRLIYYSQIVNDFQKGDIAEGYSVSREKKESFPLTVTSAQKNPTAFYLCASKRQNMNTEAFFGQGTRLTVV.

This clonotype came up many times. The chain has TRBV6-5 and TRBJ2-7; 7 positions agree with TRBD1. The CDR3 covers 15 residues. CDR1 MNHEY and CDR2 SVGAGI come from the germline V gene. J was trimmed by 0 bases and V by 1 base; bases with no gene match: 3. The CDR3 DNA is TGTGCCAGCAGTTACTGGGACAGCAGCTCCTACGAGCAGTACTTC. Protein sequence: CASSYWDSSSYEQYF.

This clonotype was seen more than once but under ten times. V usage is TRBV6-5 and J usage is TRBJ1-2; 8 bases line up with TRBD1. The V segment lost 0 bases and the J segment 3 bases; nucleotides outside the gene matches: 0. CDR1 and CDR2 from the germline V gene are MNHEY and SVGAGI. CDR3 length: 14 amino acids. The CDR3 DNA reads as TGTGCCAGCAGTTACTCGGACAGGGACTATGGCTACACCTTC. Translation gives CASSYSDRDYGYTF.